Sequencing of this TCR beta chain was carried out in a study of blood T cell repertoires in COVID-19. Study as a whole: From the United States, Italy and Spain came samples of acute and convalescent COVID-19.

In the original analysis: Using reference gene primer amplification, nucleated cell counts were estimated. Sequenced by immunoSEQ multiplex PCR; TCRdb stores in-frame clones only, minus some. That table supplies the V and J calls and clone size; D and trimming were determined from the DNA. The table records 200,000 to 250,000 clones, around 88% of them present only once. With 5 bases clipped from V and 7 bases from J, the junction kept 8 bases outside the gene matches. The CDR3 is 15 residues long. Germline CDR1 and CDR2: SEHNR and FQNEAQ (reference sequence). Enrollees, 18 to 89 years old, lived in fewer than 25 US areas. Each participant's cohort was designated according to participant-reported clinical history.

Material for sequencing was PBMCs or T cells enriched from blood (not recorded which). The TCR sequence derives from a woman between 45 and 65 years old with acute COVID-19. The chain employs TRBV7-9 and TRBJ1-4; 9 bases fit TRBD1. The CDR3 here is CASSQQGALGEKLFF. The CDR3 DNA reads TGTGCCAGCAGCCAACAGGGGGCCCTAGGTGAAAAACTGTTTTTT.